This TCR beta chain was captured by sequencing in a study of blood T cell repertoires in COVID-19 (dated by TCRdb to between 2020 and 2021). Background on the whole study: Samples covering the acute and convalescent phases of COVID-19 were provided by collaborators in the United States, Italy and Spain. The material from the prospective study consisted of cDNA or gDNA derived from T cells, B-cell-depleted T cells, or PBMCs. The repertoires were released in a freely available public database intended as a resource for research on the immune response to SARS-CoV-2. The samples were drawn from the first 160 participants of the ongoing ImmuneRACE study and from 1,254 subjects provided by 6 global collaborators. The dataset comprised deeply sampled blood TCRbeta repertoires from subjects exposed to, actively infected with, or recovered from COVID-19. Where available, HLA class I and class II types were obtained from metadata supplied by the sample provider rather than from assay-based typing. A de-identified subject ID, COVID-19 status, age in years and sex were almost always included in the sample metadata.

The immunoSEQ Assay, a bias-controlled multiplex PCR, was used to amplify TCRbeta CDR3 regions from genomic DNA. The authors' analysis ran thus. Within the assay, amplification of reference gene primers was used to estimate how many nucleated cells each sample contained. To quantify the absolute abundance of each unique TCRbeta CDR3 rearrangement, sequence reads were collapsed and filtered. For each sample, productive Simpson clonality was calculated as the square root of Simpson's diversity index across productive rearrangements. Sourced from immuneACCESS, this table was stored by TCRdb with only in-frame sequences that have V and J called. A share of the clones is absent; for the studies checked, an unresolved V gene accounts for under half, and the remainder has no known explanation. The DNA was the basis for D and trimming; V, J and clone size are from that table. The sample profile shows about 81,000 clones; about 88% of them were found once. Together, the top ten hold 12% of the sample.

From cysteine to phenylalanine, the CDR3 is 17 amino acids long. This entry keeps only the CDR3 DNA: 51 bases, framed from base 1. The germline V gene supplies CDR1 MGHDK and CDR2 SYGVNS. V gives up 6 bases and J gives up 0 bases, and the segment between their germline ends measures 18 bases. Overall study outcomes, separate from this receptor: The amount of clinical and demographic metadata varied by source and participant and was provided uncurated.

Concerning this clone: The antigen it recognizes is unknown. Per-base quality was not reported, and no clone a single base away is much larger than it.

Each collaborating institution followed its own protocols to collect whole blood in K2EDTA tubes. For TCRbeta analysis, collaborators shipped samples as frozen whole blood, isolated PBMCs, or DNA extracted from either of those sample types. Sequencing was carried out using peripheral blood. The V and J segments used are TRBV25-1 and TRBJ1-3; tentative D gene TRBD1, with 5 bases matching. The clonotype was recovered from a man between 65 and 85 years old with active or convalescent COVID-19. The nucleotide sequence reads TGTGCCAGCAGCCCCGCCGTGGGACTTAACTCTGGAAACACCATATATTTT. This sequence encodes CASSPAVGLNSGNTIYF.